This paragraph covers one TCR beta chain sequence. With V trimmed by 0 bases and J by 5 bases, 8 bases remained unmatched. CDR1 and CDR2 (germline): ENHRY, SYGVKD. The CDR3 has 17 amino acids. The record originates from a study of cytomegalovirus exposure and HLA in healthy donors. Study overall: Prior work identified around 110 million unique TCR beta sequences in roughly 180 million T cells.

Primers included in the PCR were 60 Vbeta and 13 Jbeta primers. Produced via immunoSEQ multiplex PCR; TCRdb's table is partial and in-frame only. The sample contains about 190,000 clones, 81% of which appear only once. The TCR was taken from a man aged 45-60 years in good health and CMV-seronegative. The sample comprised PBMCs. The chain links TRBV10-3 to TRBJ2-5; TRBD2 agrees at 11 bases. The CDR3 spells CAISESTSGGPMETQYF. CDR3 bases: TGTGCCATCAGTGAGTCAACTAGCGGGGGCCCAATGGAGACCCAGTACTTC.